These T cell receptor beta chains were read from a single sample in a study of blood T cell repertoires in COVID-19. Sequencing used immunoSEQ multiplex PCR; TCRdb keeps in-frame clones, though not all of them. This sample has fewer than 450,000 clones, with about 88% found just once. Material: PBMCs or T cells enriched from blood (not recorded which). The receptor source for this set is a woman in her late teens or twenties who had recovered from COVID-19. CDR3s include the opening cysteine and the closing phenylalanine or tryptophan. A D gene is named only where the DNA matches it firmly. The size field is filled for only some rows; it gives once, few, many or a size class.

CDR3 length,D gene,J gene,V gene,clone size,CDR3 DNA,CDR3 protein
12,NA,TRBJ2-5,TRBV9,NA,TGTGCCAGCAGCGTAGCTCAGGAGACCCAGTACTTC,CASSVAQETQYF
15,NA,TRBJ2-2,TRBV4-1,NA,TGCGCCAGCAGCTCACCGAGGGGAGGCCCCGGGGAGCTGTTTTTT,CASSSPRGGPGELFF
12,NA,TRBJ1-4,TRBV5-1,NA,TGCGCCAGCCGGAGGACTAATGAAAAACTGTTTTTT,CASRRTNEKLFF
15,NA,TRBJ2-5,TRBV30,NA,TGTGCCTGGAGTATCGTTTGGTTGGGAGAGGAGACCCAGTACTTC,CAWSIVWLGEETQYF
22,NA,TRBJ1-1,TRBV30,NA,TGTGCCTGGAGCCGATACCTAACTAAGCTGCTGGAGCGGAATAGAATGAACACTGAAGCTTTCTTT,CAWSRYLTKLLERNRMNTEAFF
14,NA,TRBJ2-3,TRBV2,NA,TGTGCCAGCAGTGGGGGGGACGGCACAGATACGCAGTATTTT,CASSGGDGTDTQYF
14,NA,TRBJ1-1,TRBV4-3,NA,TGCGCCAGCAGCCGTGCTGGGGGCGGCACTGAAGCTTTCTTT,CASSRAGGGTEAFF
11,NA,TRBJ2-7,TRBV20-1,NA,TGCAGTGCTAGCAGGCTTGACGAGCAGTACTTC,CSASRLDEQYF
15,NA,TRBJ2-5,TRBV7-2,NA,TGTGCCAGCAGCTTTAGCTCCCAGTACCAAGAGACCCAGTACTTC,CASSFSSQYQETQYF
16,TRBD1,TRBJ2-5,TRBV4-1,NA,TGCGCCAGCAGCCAACTGGGACAGGGGGTTGTAGAGACCCAGTACTTC,CASSQLGQGVVETQYF
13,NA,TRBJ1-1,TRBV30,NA,TGTGCCTGGACGGCCGGGGGGATAACTGAAGCTTTCTTT,CAWTAGGITEAFF
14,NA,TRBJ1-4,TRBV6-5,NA,TGTGCCAGCAGTTCAGGGATAACTAATGAAAAACTGTTTTTT,CASSSGITNEKLFF
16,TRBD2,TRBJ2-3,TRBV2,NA,TGTGCCAGCACCGGAAGCCTAGCGGGAGATATAGATACGCAGTATTTT,CASTGSLAGDIDTQYF
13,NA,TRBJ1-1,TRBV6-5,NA,TGTGCCAGCACCATCGGTCGGGTCACTGAAGCTTTCTTT,CASTIGRVTEAFF
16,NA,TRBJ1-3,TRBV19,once,TGTGCCAGTAGTTTTGAGTCGGTCTTCTCTGGAAACACCATATATTTT,CASSFESVFSGNTIYF
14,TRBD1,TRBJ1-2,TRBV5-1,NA,TGCGCCAGCAGCGTGGGACAGGGGTCGGATGGCTACACCTTC,CASSVGQGSDGYTF
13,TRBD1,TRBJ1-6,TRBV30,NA,TGTGCCTGGAACACAGGGGATAATTCACCCCTCCACTTT,CAWNTGDNSPLHF
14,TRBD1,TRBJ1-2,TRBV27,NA,TGTGCCAGCAGTCCCCGGACAGGGATGGGTGGCTACACCTTC,CASSPRTGMGGYTF
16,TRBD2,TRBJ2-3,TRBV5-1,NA,TGCGCCAGCAGCCCCCGAGCGGGACCTGGGACAGATACGCAGTATTTT,CASSPRAGPGTDTQYF
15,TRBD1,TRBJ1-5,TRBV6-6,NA,TGTGCCAGCAGGGTTTTCGACAGGGTGGTCCAGCCCCAGCATTTT,CASRVFDRVVQPQHF
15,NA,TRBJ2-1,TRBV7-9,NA,TGTGCCAGCAGCTTAGTGGGACTCCAGACGGGTGAGCAGTTCTTC,CASSLVGLQTGEQFF
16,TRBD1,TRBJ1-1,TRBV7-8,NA,TGTGCCAGCAGCATACTCCGGGACAGCCAGAACACTGAAGCTTTCTTT,CASSILRDSQNTEAFF
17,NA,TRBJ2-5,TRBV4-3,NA,TGCGCCAGCAGCGATGGGATCGGTGGGGCTACCTTAGAGACCCAGTACTTC,CASSDGIGGATLETQYF
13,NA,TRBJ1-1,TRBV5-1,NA,TGCGCCAGCAGCTCCCCGGGATCTGCTGAAGCTTTCTTT,CASSSPGSAEAFF
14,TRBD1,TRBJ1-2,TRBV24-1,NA,TGTGCCACCAGTGAGGGACAGGGATTCGATGGCTACACCTTC,CATSEGQGFDGYTF
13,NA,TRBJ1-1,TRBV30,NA,TGTGCCTTAGAGATCCTAATGAACACTGAAGCTTTCTTT,CALEILMNTEAFF
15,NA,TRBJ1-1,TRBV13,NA,TGTGCCAGCAGCCGAGACCGGGGCGGGGCCACTGAAGCTTTCTTT,CASSRDRGGATEAFF
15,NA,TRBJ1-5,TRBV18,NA,TGTGCCAGCTCACGTTACAGGGATAGCAATCAGCCCCAGCATTTT,CASSRYRDSNQPQHF
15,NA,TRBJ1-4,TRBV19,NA,TGTGCCAGTAGTGTCTGGTCTGCGGCTAATGAAAAACTGTTTTTT,CASSVWSAANEKLFF
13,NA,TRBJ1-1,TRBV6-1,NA,TGTGCCAGCAGTGAAAGTGACAGACTTGAAGCTTTCTTT,CASSESDRLEAFF
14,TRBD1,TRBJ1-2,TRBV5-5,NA,TGTGCCAGCAGCCACCGGACAGGGCCTTATGGCTACACCTTC,CASSHRTGPYGYTF
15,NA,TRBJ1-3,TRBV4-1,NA,TGCGCCAGCAGCCAAGACCCCGGGAGGGGAAACACCATATATTTT,CASSQDPGRGNTIYF
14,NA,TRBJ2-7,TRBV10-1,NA,TGCGCCAGCAGTTCGGGGACTTCCGTTGACGAGCAGTACTTC,CASSSGTSVDEQYF
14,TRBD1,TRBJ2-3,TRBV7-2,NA,TGTGCCAGCAGCCCCGACAGGGGGATAGATACGCAGTATTTT,CASSPDRGIDTQYF
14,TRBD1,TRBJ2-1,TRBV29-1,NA,TGCAGCGTTGGCGGTCAGGGGGCGTACAATGAGCAGTTCTTC,CSVGGQGAYNEQFF
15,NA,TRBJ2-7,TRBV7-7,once,TGTGCTAGCAGCGTAGACAGGAGCTCTTCCTACGAGCAGTACTTC,CASSVDRSSSYEQYF
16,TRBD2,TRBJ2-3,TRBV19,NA,TGTGCCAGTAGTACTCTTAGCGGGGGGCTCACAGATACGCAGTATTTT,CASSTLSGGLTDTQYF
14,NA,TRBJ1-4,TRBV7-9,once,TGTGCCAGCAGCTTAAGGCAGGGTAATGAAAAACTGTTTTTT,CASSLRQGNEKLFF
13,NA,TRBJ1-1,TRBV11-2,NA,TGTGCCAGCAGCTTCGGGCGGGAGACTGAAGCTTTCTTT,CASSFGRETEAFF
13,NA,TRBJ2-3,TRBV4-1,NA,TGCGCCAGCAGCCAAGAGGGGCGTTCTACGCAGTATTTT,CASSQEGRSTQYF
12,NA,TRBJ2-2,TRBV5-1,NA,TGCGCCAGCAGGCGGGATGGGGCTGCGCTGTTTTTT,CASRRDGAALFF
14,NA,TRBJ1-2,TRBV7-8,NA,TGTGCCAGCAGCGCCCGGGACATACTCTATGGCTACACCTTC,CASSARDILYGYTF
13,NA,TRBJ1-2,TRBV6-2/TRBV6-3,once,TGTGCCAGCAGCCCTACAACTAACTATGGCTACACCTTC,CASSPTTNYGYTF
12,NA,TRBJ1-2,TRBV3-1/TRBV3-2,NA,TGTGCCAGCAGCCAAGAAACAGGGCGCTACACCTTC,CASSQETGRYTF
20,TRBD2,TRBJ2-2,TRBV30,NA,TGTGCCTGGAGTGTAAATTGGCGGACTAGCGGGGGTGAGAACACCGGGGAGCTGTTTTTT,CAWSVNWRTSGGENTGELFF
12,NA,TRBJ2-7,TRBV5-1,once,TGCGCCAGCAGCTACGACAGCTACGAGCAGTACTTC,CASSYDSYEQYF
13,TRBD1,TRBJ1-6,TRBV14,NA,TGTGCCAGCAGCAGACAGGGACATTCACCCCTCCACTTT,CASSRQGHSPLHF
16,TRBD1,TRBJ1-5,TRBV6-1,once,TGTGCCAGCAGTGTATCTCGACAGGGGGGACATCAGCCCCAGCATTTT,CASSVSRQGGHQPQHF
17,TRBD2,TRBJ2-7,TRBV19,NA,TGTGCCAGTAGTAGCGCGCCTGGAATCCTCCGGGGGGACGAGCAGTACTTC,CASSSAPGILRGDEQYF
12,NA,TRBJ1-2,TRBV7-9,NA,TGTGCCAGCAGCGGGAGCCCCTACGGCTACACCTTC,CASSGSPYGYTF
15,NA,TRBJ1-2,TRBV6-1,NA,TGTGCCAGCAGTGATCGGGCGTTCAGGGACTATGGCTACACCTTC,CASSDRAFRDYGYTF
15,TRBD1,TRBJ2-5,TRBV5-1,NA,TGCGCCAGCAGCTCGGGACAGGGGGCTTTGGAGACCCAGTACTTC,CASSSGQGALETQYF
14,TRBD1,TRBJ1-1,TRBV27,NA,TGTGCCAGCAGTTTCCTACAGGGGGACACTGAAGCTTTCTTT,CASSFLQGDTEAFF
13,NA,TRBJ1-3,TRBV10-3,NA,TGTGCCATCAGGGCCCAGCGGGAGTCGGAGGCGTATTTT,CAIRAQRESEAYF
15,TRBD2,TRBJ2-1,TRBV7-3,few,TGTGCCAGCAGCTTAGGACTAGCGGGGATGGATGAGCAGTTCTTC,CASSLGLAGMDEQFF
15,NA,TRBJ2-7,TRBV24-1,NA,TGTGCCACCAGTGATGCGGCAGGGGCGCGTCGGGAGCAGTACTTC,CATSDAAGARREQYF
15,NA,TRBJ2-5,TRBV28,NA,TGTGCCAGCAGTTTATGGGGCAATGGGGAGGAGACCCAGTACTTC,CASSLWGNGEETQYF